A single sample gave rise to the 5 T cell receptor beta chains below, sequenced in a study of radiation and T cells in renal cell carcinoma. Specified time point: blood 2 weeks post-SBRT. Specified treatment: 15 Gy SBRT to primary tumor, nephrectomy 4 weeks later. Here immunoSEQ multiplex PCR was the method, and the copy in TCRdb shows in-frame clones only, minus some. The sample consists of 70,000 to 80,000 clones, around 86% of them appearing once. Material: blood, obtained from a patient whose treatment included radiotherapy and nephrectomy. The receptors shown here come from a woman between 45 and 65 years old with renal cell carcinoma.

The chain combines TRBV6-1 with TRBJ2-2; D is unresolved. CDR3 length: 12 amino acids. V lost 6 bases to trimming and J lost 2 bases, with 4 bases between them. CDR1 is MNHNS, CDR2 SASEGT, per germline. In DNA, the CDR3 is TGTGCCAGCAGGGGAAACACCGGGGAGCTGTTTTTT. Translating it yields CASRGNTGELFF.

The chain employs TRBV15 and TRBJ2-3; D is unclear. The germline CDR1 and CDR2 sequences are LNHNV and YYDKDF (reference sequence). The CDR3 contains 15 residues. V gave up 0 bases and J gave up 6 bases, with 13 bases separating them. The CDR3 DNA is TGTGCCACCAGCAGAGATCGGCCCTCCGCCGATACGCAGTATTTT. This gives the protein CATSRDRPSADTQYF.

CDR3 residues: CASSPGRENSPLHF. DNA for the CDR3: TGTGCCAGCAGCCCCGGACGGGAGAATTCACCCCTCCACTTT. The gene calls are TRBV7-2 and TRBJ1-6; D is uncertain. The CDR3 spans 14 residues. CDR1 and CDR2 from the germline V gene are SGHTA and FQGNSA. V was pared by 5 bases and J by 7 bases, with 12 bases between.

The chain links TRBV10-1 to TRBJ2-7, with TRBD2 identical over 11 bases. Germline values: CDR1 WNHNN, CDR2 SYGVQD (reference sequence). J gave up 13 bases and V 3 bases, and 17 bases lay outside the gene matches. This CDR3 is built from 16 residues. CDR3 nucleotides: TGCGCCAGCAGTGACCGGGAGGCGACTAGCGGGATGGGGGTCTACTTC. Encoded protein: CASSDREATSGMGVYF.

CDR3 in DNA: TGCGCCAGCAGCTCCGGGATCAATCAGCCCCAGCATTTT. This translates into CASSSGINQPQHF. The genes are TRBV5-1 and TRBJ1-5; no clear D gene. This CDR3 spans 13 amino acids. Trimming pared 3 bases from V and 3 bases from J, leaving 7 bases between. Germline CDR1 and CDR2: SGHRS and YFSETQ.